This T cell receptor (beta chain) was retrieved from a study of blood T cell repertoires in COVID-19. This clone has more than one count but fewer than ten. Germline-derived CDR1 and CDR2 are MNHEY and SVGAGI. The CDR3 runs 15 residues. V lost 4 bases, J lost 7 bases, and 5 bases stayed unmatched. Study processing details: Counts of nucleated cells, estimated from reference gene primer amplification, were obtained. The method was immunoSEQ multiplex PCR; TCRdb's version includes in-frame clones alone and lacks a portion of them. For V, J and clone size, that table is used; D and trimming come from the DNA. Of tens of thousands of clones in the sample, approximately 90% were seen once.

The specimen sequenced was peripheral blood. This receptor was obtained from a human donor in a cohort sampled during active COVID-19. The gene calls are TRBV6-5 and TRBJ2-1; 12 bases are shared with TRBD2. CDR3 amino acids: CASSLTSGGLNEQFF. Here the CDR3 DNA reads TGTGCCAGCAGTTTGACTAGCGGGGGACTTAATGAGCAGTTCTTC.